These 21 T cell receptor beta chains came from one sample sequenced in a study of T cells and Merkel cell carcinoma outcomes. Profiled with immunoSEQ multiplex PCR; TCRdb holds only in-frame clones, not every one. Of around 6,000 clones listed, 60% to 80% are singletons. Sequencing was carried out using tumor tissue from Merkel cell carcinoma. The source is a human donor with Merkel cell carcinoma.

This clone was observed a handful of times. The chain joins TRBV25-1 to TRBJ2-7; D is uncertain. This CDR3 is 14 amino acids long. Deletions cut 7 bases from V and 2 bases from J, with 15 bases between. In germline, CDR1 is MGHDK, CDR2 SYGVNS. CDR3 nucleotide sequence: TGTGCCAGCACTCCCAACAGTTTTCCCTACGAGCAGTACTTC. Its translation is CASTPNSFPYEQYF.

The chain recombines TRBV6-5 with TRBJ1-1, with 8 bases matching TRBD1. Germline V gives CDR1 MNHEY, CDR2 SVGAGI. The CDR3 sequence is 13 residues long. The V and J ends lost 6 bases and 3 bases, in that order; junction bases with no gene match: 3. CDR3 in amino acids: CASRIQGDTEAFF. In DNA form, the CDR3 reads TGTGCCAGCAGAATACAGGGGGACACTGAAGCTTTCTTT.

This chain connects TRBV27 to TRBJ1-6, with a possible D match to TRBD1 (6 bases). The CDR3 runs 15 residues. V was clipped by 4 bases and J by 6 bases, with 13 bases between them. Germline CDR1 reads MNHEY; CDR2 reads SMNVEV (reference sequence). Written as DNA, the CDR3 is TGTGCCAGCAGTTGGGGGGCACCGATTAATTCACCCCTCCACTTT. This encodes CASSWGAPINSPLHF.

V usage is TRBV13 and J usage is TRBJ2-3; a possible D gene is TRBD1 (5 bases). The CDR3 spans 15 residues. Trimming cost V 5 bases and J 0 bases, with 12 bases left between them. CDR1 and CDR2 (germline): PRHDT, FYEKMQ (reference sequence). CDR3 nucleotide sequence: TGTGCCAGCAGCGACCGACAGAGTAGCACAGATACGCAGTATTTT. It specifies CASSDRQSSTDTQYF.

CDR3 sequence reads: CASSLRTGANEKLFF. The CDR3 nucleotides read TGTGCCAGCAGTCTACGGACGGGGGCCAATGAAAAACTGTTTTTT. The chain is built from TRBV28 and TRBJ1-4; D perhaps matches TRBD1 (6 bases). The CDR3 totals 15 residues. Germline assignment: CDR1 MDHEN and CDR2 SYDVKM. V was trimmed by 5 bases and J by 5 bases, leaving 15 bases between them.

The chain links TRBV4-1 to TRBJ1-1, with a weak D call TRBD1 (5 bases). CDR1 is MGHRA, CDR2 YSYEKL, per germline. Trimming took off 1 base at V and 4 bases at J, with 16 bases between the two ends. This CDR3 spans 16 amino acids. This chain's CDR3 is CASSQAPRGRGTEAFF. Written as DNA, the CDR3 is TGCGCCAGCAGCCAAGCCCCACGAGGGAGGGGCACTGAAGCTTTCTTT.

This clone was counted between two and nine times. The genes are TRBV5-1 and TRBJ2-7; 9 positions match TRBD1. The CDR3 length is 18 residues. After removal of 5 bases from V and 4 bases from J, the junction contained 19 bases not matched to a gene. Looked up from germline, CDR1 is SGHRS and CDR2 is YFSETQ. The CDR3 loop is CASSFVRGQGRTLYEQYF. The CDR3 DNA reads as TGCGCCAGCAGTTTTGTTCGGGGACAGGGTCGGACTTTGTACGAGCAGTACTTC.

The table lists this clone with a count of one. This chain uses TRBV4-1 with TRBJ2-7; the D gene could be TRBD1 or TRBD2 (7 bases each). CDR1 and CDR2 (germline): MGHRA, YSYEKL. CDR3 length: 14 amino acids. The V gene lost 2 bases and the J gene lost 7 bases, with 15 bases spanning the gap. The CDR3, as DNA: TGCGCCAGCAGCCAACAGGGGGGGGATACGGAGCAGTACTTC. It yields the protein CASSQQGGDTEQYF.

The chain combines TRBV4-1 with TRBJ1-3; no definite D call. Germline values: CDR1 MGHRA, CDR2 YSYEKL. The CDR3 is made up of 15 amino acids. Trimming left V 1 base short and J 0 bases short, with 7 bases between. The CDR3 coding sequence is TGCGCCAGCAGCCAAGTCTTAAGCTCTGGAAACACCATATATTTT. Protein: CASSQVLSSGNTIYF.

The V call is TRBV1, the J call TRBJ2-1; TRBD2, the D gene given by the table, was not confirmed from the DNA. TRBV1 is a pseudogene segment. This CDR3 spans 16 amino acids. The CDR3 DNA reads TGCACCAGCCCCCACAATGAGTGGGAGGGTATAAATGAGCAGTTCTTC. Its translation is CTSPHNEWEGINEQFF.

The V gene is TRBV6-1, the J gene TRBJ2-1; 11 bases are shared with TRBD2. After removal of 4 bases from V and 4 bases from J, the junction contained 3 bases not matched to a gene. This CDR3 comprises 15 residues. Germline V CDR1 and CDR2: MNHNS, SASEGT. CDR3 in amino acids: CASSALAGAYNEQFF. The CDR3 DNA reads TGTGCCAGCAGTGCACTAGCGGGAGCTTACAATGAGCAGTTCTTC.

The CDR3 DNA follows: TGTGCCAGCAGTTCAACCTTCGGACAGGGGGAGGACGAGCAGTACTTC. It specifies CASSSTFGQGEDEQYF. This sequence joins TRBV28 and TRBJ2-7; 10 nucleotides align to TRBD1. Germline-derived CDR1 and CDR2 are MDHEN and SYDVKM. The CDR3 totals 16 residues. After removal of 4 bases from V and 5 bases from J, the junction contained 11 bases not matched to a gene.

V usage is TRBV11-3 and J usage is TRBJ2-3; 8 nucleotides align to TRBD1. There are 16 residues in the CDR3. Unmatched junction bases numbered 4, after V lost 1 base and J lost 1 base. Germline V lookup: CDR1 SGHNT, CDR2 YENEEA. In DNA, the CDR3 is TGTGCCAGCAGCTTAGGGGGGACAGGACGCACAGATACGCAGTATTTT. Residues: CASSLGGTGRTDTQYF.

The V and J genes are TRBV28 and TRBJ2-1, with 11 positions matching TRBD2. J was trimmed by 4 bases and V by 5 bases; bases with no gene match: 4. Germline CDR1 reads MDHEN; CDR2 reads SYDVKM. The CDR3 contains 15 residues. The DNA of the CDR3 is TGTGCCAGCAGTGCCGGGACTAGCGGATACAATGAGCAGTTCTTC. This gives the protein CASSAGTSGYNEQFF.

V is TRBV9 and J is TRBJ2-1; D call uncertain. Trimming took off 4 bases at V and 9 bases at J, with 20 bases between the two ends. This CDR3 has 15 amino acids. Looked up from germline, CDR1 is SGDLS and CDR2 is YYNGEE. The CDR3 loop is CASSSSAVTHGEQFF. The CDR3 DNA reads TGTGCCAGCAGCTCAAGTGCCGTGACACACGGTGAGCAGTTCTTC.

V and J are TRBV10-3 and TRBJ2-1; 8 positions match TRBD2. Germline V gives CDR1 ENHRY, CDR2 SYGVKD. V lost 6 bases to trimming and J lost 3 bases; unmatched junction nucleotides: 4. The CDR3 is made up of 14 amino acids. This CDR3 is CAISVAGNYNEQFF. The CDR3 region has the DNA TGTGCCATCAGCGTAGCGGGGAACTACAATGAGCAGTTCTTC.

V and J are TRBV7-9 and TRBJ2-1, with TRBD2 matching over 11 bases. This CDR3 has 17 residues. Trimming took 5 bases from V and 9 from J; bases not matched to a gene: 15. CDR1 SEHNR and CDR2 FQNEAQ come from the germline V gene (reference sequence). CDR3 DNA sequence: TGTGCCAGCAGCGACGGGTCCCTACTAGCGGGAGATGGTGAGCAGTTCTTC. Translating gives CASSDGSLLAGDGEQFF.

The chain uses TRBV11-2 and TRBJ1-2; the D gene is possibly TRBD1 (5 bases). CDR1 and CDR2 from the germline V gene are SGHAT and FQNNGV. Trimming cost V 5 bases and J 5 bases, with 9 bases left between them. CDR3 length equals 12 residues. CDR3 nucleotides: TGTGCCAGCAGCGTAGGGGTGTATGGCTACACCTTC. This gives the protein CASSVGVYGYTF.

The V and J genes are TRBV2 and TRBJ2-1, with 9 positions matching TRBD2. Losses at the gene ends were 6 bases for V and 6 bases for J; bases not matched to a gene: 6. This CDR3 is built from 14 residues. Germline lookup yields CDR1 SNHLY and CDR2 FYNNEI. DNA for the CDR3: TGTGCCAGCAGCCAGGGACTAGCTCTCAATGAGCAGTTCTTC. Protein product: CASSQGLALNEQFF.

The chain has TRBV7-9 and TRBJ1-3; 8 bases align to TRBD1. V shed 1 base, J shed 6 bases, and the junction held 5 bases outside the gene matches. Germline V CDR1 and CDR2: SEHNR, FQNEAQ (reference sequence). CDR3 length equals 15 residues. The CDR3 loop reads CASSLDGQGENTIYF. CDR3 nucleotide sequence: TGTGCCAGCAGCTTAGACGGACAGGGAGAAAACACCATATATTTT.

The chain uses TRBV18 and TRBJ2-7; D is perhaps TRBD1 or TRBD2 (5 bases each). Per germline, CDR1 KGHSH and CDR2 LQKENI. The CDR3 extends over 16 amino acids. The V end lost 3 bases, the J end lost 0 bases, and 15 bases lay between the germline ends. CDR3 sequence reads: CASSPFQGGGSYEQYF. DNA of the CDR3: TGTGCCAGCTCACCTTTTCAGGGCGGAGGCTCCTACGAGCAGTACTTC.